Reported below is one TCR beta chain. What it binds is not known. This sample is part of a study of cytomegalovirus exposure and HLA in healthy donors. Across the whole study: A previous analysis identified around 120 million unique TCR beta sequences derived from about 180 million T cells.

The PCR made use of 60 Vbeta and 13 Jbeta primers. Clones were sequenced by immunoSEQ multiplex PCR, and TCRdb holds only the in-frame ones, with some missing. Among 130,000 to 150,000 clones listed, around 82% were seen once. Broader study findings: A later analysis found that most CMV-associated TCR beta chains appeared HLA-restricted. Earlier analysis yielded a pattern in which most TCR beta V segments were productive about 87% or about 30% of the time. A later analysis showed that HLA-associated TCR beta chains had undergone more clonal expansion than equally common others.

Germline CDR1 reads LNHNV; CDR2 reads YYDKDF (reference sequence). Trimming cost V 5 bases and J 7 bases, with 8 bases left between them. The length of the CDR3 is 12 residues. This chain uses TRBV15 with TRBJ1-4; no reliable D call. This TCR was sampled from a man in his forties or fifties in good health and CMV-seropositive. The sequenced sample was PBMCs. CDR3 sequence (DNA): TGTGCCACCAGCGCAACGAGTGAAAAACTGTTTTTT. Protein sequence: CATSATSEKLFF. Using reference TRBV15 and TRBJ1-4 for the parts outside the CDR3, the full variable domain is DAMVIQNPRYQVTQFGKPVTLSCSQTLNHNVMYWYQQKSSQAPKLLFHYYDKDFNNEADTPDNFQSRRPNTSFCFLDIRSPGLGDTAMYLCATSATSEKLFFGSGTQLSVL.